The entry below describes one T cell receptor (beta chain). The data derive from a study of blood T cell repertoires in COVID-19. Study-wide context: The study drew acute and convalescent COVID-19 samples from the United States, Italy and Spain. Sources were T cells, B-cell-depleted T cells, or PBMCs; the material itself was cDNA or gDNA.

Some clones are missing from TCRdb's copy, which holds only in-frame ones; the method was immunoSEQ multiplex PCR. The sample contains 71,000 or so clones, 80% to 90% of which appear only once. This CDR3 is 15 amino acids long. V lost 4 bases to trimming and J lost 0 bases, with 8 bases between them. In germline, CDR1 is SGHDT, CDR2 YYEEEE. The sequencing sample was made of peripheral blood. The receptor comes from a man older than 75 in a cohort sampled during active COVID-19. The chain joins TRBV5-6 to TRBJ2-6, with D possibly being TRBD2 (6 bases). The CDR3 sequence: CASSQGGSGANVLTF. Written as DNA, the CDR3 is TGTGCCAGCAGCCAGGGAGGCTCTGGGGCCAACGTCCTGACTTTC.